The clone carrying this T cell receptor (beta chain) came up a few times. Generated by immunoSEQ multiplex PCR, the TCRdb table keeps only in-frame clones and is missing some. The table lists some 500,000 clones, 60% to 80% of them singletons. The sample comes from a study of shared clonotypes between healthy human individuals. V gave up 8 bases and J gave up 4 bases, with 17 bases separating them. In germline, CDR1 is MDHEN, CDR2 SYDVKM. This CDR3 contains 14 residues. Material for sequencing was PBMCs. V and J are TRBV28 and TRBJ1-1; unclear D gene. The receptor's source is a woman between 35 and 50 years old in good health. Some clones in this sample may be carry-over from other donors' samples. CDR3: CASLPRRESTEAFF. CDR3 nucleotide sequence: TGTGCCAGCCTTCCGAGGAGGGAAAGCACTGAAGCTTTCTTT.